These T cell receptor delta chains were read from a single sample in a study of Vδ1+ human thymocytes. TCRdb re-called clones from the multiplex PCR reads using CATT. The table shows about 73,000 delta-chain clones, with roughly a third occurring only once. Material: Vdelta1+ gamma-delta thymocytes from the thymus. The source of these receptors is a boy less than two years old who had congenital heart surgery. The CDR3 runs from the conserved cysteine through the conserved F or W. D genes are given only for firm matches. Expanded clones are given a class, and other clones once, few, many or no size at all.

d_call j_call clone_size v_call cdr3_nt cdr3_aa
NA TRDJ1 few TRDV1 TGTGCTCTTGGGGAATTGGTGTACCTACGGCTGGTCCATAAACTCATCTTT CALGELVYLRLVHKLIF
NA TRDJ1 NA TRDV1 TGTGCTCTTGGGGAACGGGAGATCCGCCTAAATGTCGTTGGCGATAAACTCATCTTT CALGEREIRLNVVGDKLIF
NA TRDJ1 NA TRDV1 TGTGCTCTTGGGGAACTCAATTTTACCTTTGCTACAAGAGGATCTCTGAAACTCATCTTT CALGELNFTFATRGSLKLIF
NA TRDJ1 NA TRDV1 TGTGCTCTTATACTGACTTGGGGTCTGGTAGGGGAGAAACTCATCTTT CALILTWGLVGEKLIF
TRDD3 TRDJ1 NA TRDV1 TGTGCTCTTGGGGACCCCTCGTCTTCCTTACCGACGGGGGGATACGGAAAACTCATCTTT CALGDPSSSLPTGGYGKLIF
TRDD3 TRDJ1 NA TRDV1 TGTGCTCTTGGGGAACTGAGGCCGCCCCTTTTTCGTTACTGGGGGATTTGCAATAAACTCATCTTT CALGELRPPLFRYWGICNKLIF
TRDD3 TRDJ1 few TRDV1 TGTGCTCTTGGGGAGCCTTCCTACGAGGCTGGGGGATACGTGGAGTACACCGATAAACTCATCTTT CALGEPSYEAGGYVEYTDKLIF
TRDD3 TRDJ1 NA TRDV1 TGTGCTCTTGGAGATACTTCCAGCTGGGGGAACAAACTCATCTTT CALGDTSSWGNKLIF
NA TRDJ1 NA TRDV1 TGTGCTCTTGGGGAACTATATTCTTTCGACTACACCGATAAACTCATCTTT CALGELYSFDYTDKLIF
TRDD3 TRDJ1 NA TRDV2 TGTGCCTGTGAGTCTGGGGGATACGTCCGTTGCACCGATAAACTCATCTTT CACESGGYVRCTDKLIF
NA TRDJ1 NA TRDV1 TGTGCTCTTGGGAAGGATAGCTTCACTGGCACCGATAAACTCATCTTT CALGKDSFTGTDKLIF